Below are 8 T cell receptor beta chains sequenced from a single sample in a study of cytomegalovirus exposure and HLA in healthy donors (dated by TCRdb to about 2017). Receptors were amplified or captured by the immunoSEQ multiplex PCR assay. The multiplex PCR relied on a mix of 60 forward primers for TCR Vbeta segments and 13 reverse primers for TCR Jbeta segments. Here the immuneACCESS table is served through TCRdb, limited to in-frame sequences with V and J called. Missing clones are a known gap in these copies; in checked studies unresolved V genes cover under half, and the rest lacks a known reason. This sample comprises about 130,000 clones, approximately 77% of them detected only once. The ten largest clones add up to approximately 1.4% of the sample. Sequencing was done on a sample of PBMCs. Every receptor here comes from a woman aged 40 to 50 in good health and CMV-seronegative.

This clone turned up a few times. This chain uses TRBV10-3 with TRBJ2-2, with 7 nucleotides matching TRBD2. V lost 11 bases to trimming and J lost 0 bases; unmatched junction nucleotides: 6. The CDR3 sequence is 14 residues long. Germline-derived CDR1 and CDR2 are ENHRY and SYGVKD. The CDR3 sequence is CASTRGANTGELFF. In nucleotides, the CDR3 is TGTGCCTCCACTCGGGGGGCGAACACCGGGGAGCTGTTTTTT.

The CDR3 nucleotides are TGCGCCAGCAGCCTCCCGGCGGGGGCTGGGGCCAACGTCCTGACTTTC. Translating it yields CASSLPAGAGANVLTF. The chain couples TRBV5-1 to TRBJ2-6; 7 bases are shared with TRBD2. V gave up 4 bases and J gave up 2 bases; unmatched junction bases: 6. Germline CDR1 and CDR2: SGHRS and YFSETQ. This CDR3 comprises 16 residues.

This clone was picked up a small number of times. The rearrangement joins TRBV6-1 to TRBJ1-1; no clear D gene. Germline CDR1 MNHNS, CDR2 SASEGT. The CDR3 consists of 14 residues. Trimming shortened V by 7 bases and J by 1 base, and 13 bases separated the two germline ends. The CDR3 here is CASIIGVANTEAFF. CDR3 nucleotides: TGTGCCAGCATCATCGGGGTCGCGAACACTGAAGCTTTCTTT.

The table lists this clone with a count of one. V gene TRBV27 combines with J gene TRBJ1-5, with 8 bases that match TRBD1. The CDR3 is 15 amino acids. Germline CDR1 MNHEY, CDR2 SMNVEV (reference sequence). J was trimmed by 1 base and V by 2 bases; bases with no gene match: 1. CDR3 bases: TGTGCCAGCAGTTTAGGACAGGGAAGCAATCAGCCCCAGCATTTT. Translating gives CASSLGQGSNQPQHF.

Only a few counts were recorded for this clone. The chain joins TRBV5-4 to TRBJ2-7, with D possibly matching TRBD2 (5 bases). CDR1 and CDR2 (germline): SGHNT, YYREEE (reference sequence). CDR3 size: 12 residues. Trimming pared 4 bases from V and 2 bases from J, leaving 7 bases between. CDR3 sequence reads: CASSSGTYEQYF. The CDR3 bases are TGTGCCAGCAGCAGCGGAACCTACGAGCAGTACTTC.

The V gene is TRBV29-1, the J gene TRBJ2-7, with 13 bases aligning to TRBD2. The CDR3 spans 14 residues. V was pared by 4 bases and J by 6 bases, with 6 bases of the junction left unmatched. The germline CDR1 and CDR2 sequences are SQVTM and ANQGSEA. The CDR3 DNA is TGCAGCGTTGCGAAACTAGCGGGGGGGATCGAGCAGTACTTC. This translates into CSVAKLAGGIEQYF.

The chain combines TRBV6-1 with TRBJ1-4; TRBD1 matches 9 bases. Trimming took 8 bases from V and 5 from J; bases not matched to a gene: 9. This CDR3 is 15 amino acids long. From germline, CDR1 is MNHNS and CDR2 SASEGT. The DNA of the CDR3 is TGTGCCAGCCTTAAACCCGGGACAGGGAATGAAAAACTGTTTTTT. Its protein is CASLKPGTGNEKLFF.

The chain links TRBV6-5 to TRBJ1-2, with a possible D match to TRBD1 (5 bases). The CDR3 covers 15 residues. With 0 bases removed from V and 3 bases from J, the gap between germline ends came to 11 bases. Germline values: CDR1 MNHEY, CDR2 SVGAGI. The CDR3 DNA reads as TGTGCCAGCAGTTACTCGCAGGAGGGGTACTATGGCTACACCTTC. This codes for CASSYSQEGYYGYTF.